This record looks at one TCR beta chain sequence and its context. The data belong to a study of blood T cell repertoires in COVID-19. Study summary: Italy, Spain and the United States were the sources of the convalescent and acute COVID-19 samples. T cells, B-cell-depleted T cells, or PBMCs supplied cDNA or gDNA.

This CDR3 spans 14 amino acids. Germline V gene sequence: CDR1 MDHEN, CDR2 SYDVKM. The junction had 3 bases not matched to a gene; V was cut back by 6 bases and J by 0 bases. Original data processing: Reference gene primer amplification yielded estimated nucleated cell counts. Generated by immunoSEQ multiplex PCR, the TCRdb table keeps only in-frame clones and is missing some. That table furnishes V, J and clone size, whereas the DNA furnished D and trimming. This table holds fewer than 250,000 clones, about 88% found once. This sequence originates from a middle-aged woman who had recovered from COVID-19. Sequenced: peripheral blood. The chain recombines TRBV28 with TRBJ2-7; TRBD2 agrees at 9 bases. The CDR3 DNA sequence: TGTGCCAGCAGCAATAGCGGGAGCTCCTACGAGCAGTACTTC. Translating it yields CASSNSGSSYEQYF.